Listed below are T cell receptor beta chains from one sample, sequenced in a study of cytotoxic CD8 clonotypes in ibrutinib-treated CLL. Assay: immunoSEQ multiplex PCR; the TCRdb copy retains only in-frame clones and omits some. Of fewer than 400,000 clones listed, roughly two thirds are singletons. This specimen was PBMCs, taken after 36 months of ibrutinib treatment. These receptors all stem from a human donor with chronic lymphocytic leukemia. Both conserved end residues are part of each CDR3. A D gene is named only where the DNA matches it firmly. Size is stated for part of the rows, as once, few or many counts, or as a class when the clone is expanded.

size	V	D	J	CDR3	DNA
-	TRBV11-3	TRBD2	TRBJ2-3	CASSLVAGGHHAQYF	TGTGCCAGCAGCTTGGTAGCGGGAGGGCACCATGCGCAGTATTTT
-	TRBV7-3	TRBD1	TRBJ2-1	CASTGTGFYNEQFF	TGTGCCAGCACCGGGACAGGTTTCTACAATGAGCAGTTCTTC
-	TRBV5-1	TRBD1	TRBJ1-2	CASSPDRGEGYTF	TGCGCCAGCAGCCCGGACAGGGGCGAGGGCTACACCTTC
-	TRBV2	-	TRBJ1-1	CASSERTYNTEAFF	TGTGCCAGCAGTGAAAGGACCTATAACACTGAAGCTTTCTTT
-	TRBV18	TRBD2	TRBJ2-7	CASSPPSGGIEQYF	TGTGCCAGCTCACCACCTAGCGGGGGGATCGAGCAGTACTTC
-	TRBV10-2	TRBD2	TRBJ2-5	CASSEFGGRLVREETQYF	TGCGCCAGCAGTGAGTTTGGCGGGAGGCTGGTGAGGGAAGAGACCCAGTACTTC
few	TRBV27	TRBD2	TRBJ2-1	CASRLNSGSSYNEQFF	TGTGCCAGCAGGCTGAATAGCGGGAGCTCCTACAATGAGCAGTTCTTC
few	TRBV7-8	-	TRBJ1-1	CASRTGYTEAFF	TGTGCCAGCAGAACAGGGTACACTGAAGCTTTCTTT
-	TRBV7-2	TRBD2	TRBJ2-3	CASSLAELAGGWDTQYF	TGTGCCAGCAGCTTAGCGGAACTAGCGGGAGGATGGGATACGCAGTATTTT
few	TRBV5-6	TRBD1	TRBJ2-1	CASSLVRGPAWIFFDEQFF	TGTGCCAGCAGCTTGGTAAGGGGGCCGGCCTGGATATTCTTCGATGAGCAGTTCTTC
-	TRBV29-1	TRBD2	TRBJ2-3	CSVLAGDGPDTQYF	TGCAGCGTTCTAGCGGGAGACGGCCCAGATACGCAGTATTTT